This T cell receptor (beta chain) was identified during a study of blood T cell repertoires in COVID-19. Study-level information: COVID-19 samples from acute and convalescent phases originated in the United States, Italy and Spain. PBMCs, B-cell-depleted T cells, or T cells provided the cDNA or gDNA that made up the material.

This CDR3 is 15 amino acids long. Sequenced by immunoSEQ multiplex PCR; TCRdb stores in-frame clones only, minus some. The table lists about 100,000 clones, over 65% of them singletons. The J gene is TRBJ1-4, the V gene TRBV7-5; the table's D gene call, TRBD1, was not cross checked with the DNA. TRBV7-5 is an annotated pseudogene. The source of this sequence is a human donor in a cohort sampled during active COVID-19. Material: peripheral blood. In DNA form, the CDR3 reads TGTGCCAGAAGCTTAGTTGCCAGGGGACGTGAAAAACTGTTTTTT. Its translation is CARSLVARGREKLFF.